These T cell receptor beta chains were read from a single sample in a study of T cell changes during pregnancy in multiple sclerosis. The assay was immunoSEQ multiplex PCR, and TCRdb's table has in-frame clones only and misses some. The sample lists more than 85,000 clones; roughly 94% were seen once. The input for sequencing was peripheral blood, taken after pregnancy. The receptors shown here come from a female donor in good health, enrolled as a control in a pregnancy study. CDR3s include the opening cysteine and the closing phenylalanine or tryptophan. The D gene is left open where the match is weak. Clone size is not always given. Where it is, it says once, few, many or a class for expanded clones.

DNA: TGTGCCTCCACGGGACTAGCAAACGAGCAGTACTTC; CDR3: CASTGLANEQYF; V: TRBV11-2; D: TRBD2; J: TRBJ2-7; size: NA; length: 12
DNA: TGCAGCGTTGAACCGGGGGGCAGAAACATTCAGTACTTC; CDR3: CSVEPGGRNIQYF; V: TRBV29-1; D: NA; J: TRBJ2-4; size: NA; length: 13
DNA: TGTGCCAGTAGTACCTCAAGAGAGGGCACCGGGGAGCTGTTTTTT; CDR3: CASSTSREGTGELFF; V: TRBV19; D: NA; J: TRBJ2-2; size: NA; length: 15
DNA: TGCGCCAGCAGCCAAGTTCCCCCTTCTAGCGGGTCCGGGGAGCTGTTTTTT; CDR3: CASSQVPPSSGSGELFF; V: TRBV4-1; D: TRBD2; J: TRBJ2-2; size: NA; length: 17
DNA: TGTGCCACGAACCCGGGGTCGACCGGGGAGCTGTTTTTT; CDR3: CATNPGSTGELFF; V: TRBV13; D: NA; J: TRBJ2-2; size: NA; length: 13
DNA: TGTGCCATCAGTGAGTCGAGACTCTGGGGCTACACCTTC; CDR3: CAISESRLWGYTF; V: TRBV10-3; D: NA; J: TRBJ1-2; size: NA; length: 13
DNA: TGTGCCAGCAGTTTCCGGGACAGGAGCGAGCAGTACTTC; CDR3: CASSFRDRSEQYF; V: TRBV28; D: TRBD1; J: TRBJ2-7; size: once; length: 13
DNA: TGTGCCAGTAGTATAGACGAGGGGAGGGAACTGTTTTTT; CDR3: CASSIDEGRELFF; V: TRBV19; D: NA; J: TRBJ1-4; size: NA; length: 13
DNA: TGCGCCAGCAGCTTGTTACAAGAGACCCAGTACTTC; CDR3: CASSLLQETQYF; V: TRBV5-1; D: NA; J: TRBJ2-5; size: NA; length: 12
DNA: TGCGCCAGCAGCCCGCCCCGGGACAGGGAAGGGAGTGAAGCTTTCTTT; CDR3: CASSPPRDREGSEAFF; V: TRBV4-1; D: TRBD1; J: TRBJ1-1; size: NA; length: 16
DNA: TGTGCCAGCAGAAGACTAGCGGGAGGAAGCTACGAGCAGTACTTC; CDR3: CASRRLAGGSYEQYF; V: TRBV27; D: TRBD2; J: TRBJ2-7; size: NA; length: 15
DNA: TGCAGCGCGTACGCGCTAGCGGGGTACAATGAGCAGTTCTTC; CDR3: CSAYALAGYNEQFF; V: TRBV29-1; D: TRBD2; J: TRBJ2-1; size: NA; length: 14
DNA: TGCAGCGTTGAGGACAGGTCGGGGTCCTACGAGCAGTACTTC; CDR3: CSVEDRSGSYEQYF; V: TRBV29-1; D: TRBD1; J: TRBJ2-7; size: NA; length: 14
DNA: TGTGCCAGCAGCTTAATAGGGGCCGGCGGCTACACCTTC; CDR3: CASSLIGAGGYTF; V: TRBV7-9; D: NA; J: TRBJ1-2; size: NA; length: 13
DNA: TGTGCCAGCAGTTTATCGGCGGGCGGGGGCGAAGGCTACACCTTC; CDR3: CASSLSAGGGEGYTF; V: TRBV27; D: NA; J: TRBJ1-2; size: NA; length: 15
DNA: TGTGCCAGCAGTCCCGCGGGGTCCTACAATGAGCAGTTCTTC; CDR3: CASSPAGSYNEQFF; V: TRBV28; D: NA; J: TRBJ2-1; size: NA; length: 14
DNA: TGTGCCAGCAGTTACAGGGGCGACGGCTACACCTTC; CDR3: CASSYRGDGYTF; V: TRBV6-6; D: NA; J: TRBJ1-2; size: NA; length: 12
DNA: TGTGCCAGCCCAGACTCGCCTCCGAACACCGGGGAGCTGTTTTTT; CDR3: CASPDSPPNTGELFF; V: TRBV27; D: NA; J: TRBJ2-2; size: NA; length: 15
DNA: TGTGCCAGCAGCCCAACCTCCCCCGGGAGCGAGGACGAGCAGTACTTC; CDR3: CASSPTSPGSEDEQYF; V: TRBV28; D: NA; J: TRBJ2-7; size: NA; length: 16
DNA: TGTGCCAGCAGCTATACTGGACAGGGGAACACAGATACGCAGTATTTT; CDR3: CASSYTGQGNTDTQYF; V: TRBV5-6; D: TRBD1; J: TRBJ2-3; size: NA; length: 16
DNA: TGTGCCAGCGGGGACAGAAACACTGAAGCTTTCTTT; CDR3: CASGDRNTEAFF; V: TRBV9; D: TRBD1; J: TRBJ1-1; size: NA; length: 12
DNA: TGCAGTGCTAGAGACCTAGCTGAAGCTTTCTTT; CDR3: CSARDLAEAFF; V: TRBV20-1; D: NA; J: TRBJ1-1; size: NA; length: 11
DNA: TGTGCCAGCAGCCTAGGGGTGACAGATGCCCAAGAGACCCAGTACTTC; CDR3: CASSLGVTDAQETQYF; V: TRBV11-1; D: NA; J: TRBJ2-5; size: NA; length: 16
DNA: TGTGCCAGCAGCTTGAGGGCCTCAGAAAAACTGTTTTTT; CDR3: CASSLRASEKLFF; V: TRBV11-3; D: NA; J: TRBJ1-4; size: NA; length: 13
DNA: TGTGCCAGCAGGGACAGGGCTGGAAACACCATATATTTT; CDR3: CASRDRAGNTIYF; V: TRBV5-6; D: TRBD1; J: TRBJ1-3; size: NA; length: 13
DNA: TGTGCCAGCTCACCACGGAGCTCCTACGAGCAGTACTTC; CDR3: CASSPRSSYEQYF; V: TRBV18; D: NA; J: TRBJ2-7; size: NA; length: 13
DNA: TGTGCCAGCAGCCATCTAGGGGGAAGCGGGAGGGCCGTTTCCGGGGAGCTGTTTTTT; CDR3: CASSHLGGSGRAVSGELFF; V: TRBV2; D: TRBD2; J: TRBJ2-2; size: NA; length: 19
DNA: TGTGCCAGCAGCGACCGGGACTACCTCACAGATACGCAGTATTTT; CDR3: CASSDRDYLTDTQYF; V: TRBV5-8; D: TRBD2; J: TRBJ2-3; size: NA; length: 15
DNA: TGCAGCGCTCCGGGACAGGGTTTAACTGAAGCTTTCTTT; CDR3: CSAPGQGLTEAFF; V: TRBV29-1; D: TRBD1; J: TRBJ1-1; size: NA; length: 13
DNA: TGTGCCAGCTCACCTAGCGGGAACCAAGAGACCCAGTACTTC; CDR3: CASSPSGNQETQYF; V: TRBV18; D: TRBD2; J: TRBJ2-5; size: NA; length: 14
DNA: TGCGCCAGCAGTCCGGGGACTAGCCCTGGAGAGACCCAGTACTTC; CDR3: CASSPGTSPGETQYF; V: TRBV23-1; D: TRBD2; J: TRBJ2-5; size: NA; length: 15
DNA: TGTGCCAGCAGCCGTCCCTGGTCTAGCGGGAAAGCCACAGATACGCAGTATTTT; CDR3: CASSRPWSSGKATDTQYF; V: TRBV7-9; D: TRBD2; J: TRBJ2-3; size: many; length: 18
DNA: TGTGCCAGCAGTGGGTATAGCGGGAGGTGGACAGATACGCAGTATTTT; CDR3: CASSGYSGRWTDTQYF; V: TRBV28; D: TRBD2; J: TRBJ2-3; size: NA; length: 16
DNA: TGCAGCGTCACCGGGACTTCAACCTACGAGCAGTACTTC; CDR3: CSVTGTSTYEQYF; V: TRBV29-1; D: NA; J: TRBJ2-7; size: NA; length: 13
DNA: TGTGCCAGCAGGACCGCCGGGGGGGACAATCAGCCCCAGCATTTT; CDR3: CASRTAGGDNQPQHF; V: TRBV6-1; D: NA; J: TRBJ1-5; size: NA; length: 15